Detailed here is one TCR beta chain. The CDR3 totals 14 residues. V gave up 6 bases and J gave up 3 bases, with 17 bases separating them. The germline V gene has CDR1 SQVTM and CDR2 ANQGSEA. The data stem from a study of CD8 T cells in Susac syndrome. Sequencing of TCR beta was undertaken in CD8+ and CD4+ T cells derived from blood. The control participants were healthy donors, and these controls were matched with respect to both age and sex. RNA was extracted with the RNeasy kit, and a quantity of roughly 0.5 to 1 ug was reverse transcribed using random hexamers. One entry per CDR3 protein, called by TCRdb with MiXCR from the immunoSEQ multiplex PCR reads. The data hold 100,000 or so distinct CDR3 sequences, with over 90% observed a single time.

The sequencing sample was made of CD4+ T cells from PBMCs. This TCR was recovered from a human donor in good health. The V gene is TRBV29-1, the J gene TRBJ1-2; tentatively, D is TRBD1 (6 bases). The CDR3, as DNA: TGCAGCGTCGAGGGTGGTGAGGGGGACTATGGCTACACCTTC. Its protein is CSVEGGEGDYGYTF.